The clone carrying this TCR beta chain showed up just a few times. What it binds is not known. This sample stems from a study of Tregs in tolerant kidney transplant recipients. Study at large: Recipient cells were told from donor cells by antibody staining.

Profiled with immunoSEQ multiplex PCR; TCRdb holds only in-frame clones, not every one. The sample lists 20,000 or so clones, about three fifths occurring once. Study-wide points: Biological reproducibility was not directly addressed, but technical replication error appeared minimal.

The germline V gene has CDR1 GTSNPN and CDR2 SVGIG (reference sequence). The CDR3 is made up of 11 amino acids. Deletions cut 2 bases from V and 3 bases from J, with 3 bases between. The sequence came from a human donor in good health. Sequenced material: Tregs from blood cultured with allogeneic cells. This chain uses TRBV30 with TRBJ2-3; D is undetermined. CDR3 sequence: CAWSWTDTQYF. The CDR3 DNA sequence: TGTGCCTGGAGTTGGACAGATACGCAGTATTTT.